The 24 T cell receptor beta chains given below trace back to one sample, sequenced in a study of blood T cell repertoires in COVID-19. Assay used: immunoSEQ multiplex PCR; TCRdb lists only in-frame clones, some missing. Of about 410,000 clones detected, roughly 89% appear once; the ten largest clones hold 1.7%. The sequencing input was PBMCs or T cells enriched from blood (not recorded which). The source of these receptors is a woman younger than 45 who had recovered from COVID-19.

This clone was detected only once. The chain couples TRBV15 to TRBJ2-3; D is perhaps TRBD2 (6 bases). The CDR3 loop spans 16 amino acids. The V gene's germline CDR1 is LNHNV and CDR2 YYDKDF (reference sequence). Trimming pared 3 bases from V and 2 bases from J, leaving 15 bases between. The CDR3 loop is CATSRRTGGNTDTQYF. In DNA, the CDR3 is TGTGCCACCAGCAGGCGGACTGGCGGGAACACAGATACGCAGTATTTT.

The chain links TRBV5-1 to TRBJ2-7, with TRBD2 matching over 7 bases. Germline V CDR1 and CDR2: SGHRS, YFSETQ. The CDR3 sequence is 16 residues long. The V and J ends lost 3 bases and 2 bases, in that order; junction bases with no gene match: 11. The CDR3 sequence: CASSWGGGTDPYEQYF. The DNA for the CDR3 is TGCGCCAGCAGCTGGGGGGGAGGGACCGATCCCTACGAGCAGTACTTC.

J is TRBJ2-7 and V is TRBV30, with a weak D call TRBD2 (7 bases). V was shortened by 2 bases and J by 6 bases, with 23 bases between the two germline ends. Germline V gene sequence: CDR1 GTSNPN, CDR2 SVGIG (reference sequence). The CDR3 extends over 16 amino acids. Here the CDR3 reads CAWSQPGRGGGGEQYF. DNA of the CDR3: TGTGCCTGGAGTCAACCAGGACGAGGGGGGGGTGGCGAGCAGTACTTC.

The chain carries TRBV9 and TRBJ1-2, with D possibly matching TRBD1 (6 bases). The CDR3 covers 15 residues. Germline-derived CDR1 and CDR2 are SGDLS and YYNGEE. The V end was cut by 5 bases, the J end by 7 bases, with 21 bases between. CDR3 sequence: CASRGQGGAPGGYTF. The CDR3 coding sequence is TGTGCCAGCAGGGGACAAGGGGGAGCCCCAGGTGGCTACACCTTC.

This rearrangement joins TRBV15 to TRBJ1-5; perhaps TRBD1 as D (6 bases). The CDR3 is 15 residues long. Between the trimmed V and J ends, which lost 1 base and 7 bases, there was a span of 14 bases. Germline V gene sequence: CDR1 LNHNV, CDR2 YYDKDF (reference sequence). The CDR3 spells CATSRVSGTGQPQHF. The CDR3 coding sequence is TGTGCCACCAGCAGAGTCTCAGGCACAGGGCAGCCCCAGCATTTT.

The CDR3 region is CASSLLPSGGAMFF. The DNA for the CDR3 is TGTGCCAGCAGCCTCCTACCCAGCGGGGGGGCCATGTTCTTC. The V and J genes are TRBV7-3 and TRBJ2-1; 10 bases are shared with TRBD2. Germline V CDR1 and CDR2: SGHTA, FQGTGA. Trimming removed 5 bases from V and 15 bases from J; junction bases left unmatched: 13. The CDR3 spans 14 residues.

J is TRBJ1-3 and V is TRBV10-3; 10 bases match TRBD1. The CDR3 length is 18 residues. V lost 0 bases, J lost 0 bases, and 5 bases stayed unmatched. The germline gives CDR1 ENHRY, CDR2 SYGVKD. CDR3 protein: CAISESGTGANSGNTIYF. The CDR3 nucleotides read TGTGCCATCAGTGAGTCAGGGACAGGGGCGAACTCTGGAAACACCATATATTTT.

This chain's CDR3 is CASSSYVAYEQYF. In nucleotides, the CDR3 is TGTGCCAGCAGTTCGTATGTAGCGTACGAGCAGTACTTC. The V call is TRBV28, the J call TRBJ2-7; TRBD2 is a possible D gene (5 bases). V was clipped by 4 bases and J by 4 bases, with 11 bases between them. The CDR3 runs to 13 residues. The V gene's germline CDR1 is MDHEN and CDR2 SYDVKM.

The rearrangement links TRBV2 to TRBJ1-1; a weak D match, TRBD1 (5 bases). V lost 0 bases to trimming and J lost 8 bases, with 19 bases between them. The germline V gene has CDR1 SNHLY and CDR2 FYNNEI. The CDR3 is made up of 16 amino acids. The CDR3 here is CASSEAGGGETSEAFF. In DNA form, the CDR3 reads TGTGCCAGCAGTGAAGCGGGGGGAGGAGAAACATCCGAAGCTTTCTTT.

The chain combines TRBV19 with TRBJ2-5; D might be TRBD1 (6 bases). CDR1 and CDR2 (germline): LNHDA, SQIVND (reference sequence). V lost 3 bases, J lost 4 bases, and 21 bases lay in between. CDR3 size: 17 residues. The CDR3 DNA is TGTGCCAGTAGTATCGCTTCTGGGGGCACAGGTGGAGAGACCCAGTACTTC. Protein product: CASSIASGGTGGETQYF.

The chain is built from TRBV10-3 and TRBJ2-7; 9 nucleotides line up with TRBD2. This CDR3 spans 18 amino acids. With 7 bases clipped from V and 1 base from J, the junction kept 17 bases outside the gene matches. The V gene's germline CDR1 is ENHRY and CDR2 SYGVKD. CDR3 nucleotide sequence: TGTGCCATCACCCGGCGGGAGGGCCTAGATGGGGCGTCCTACGAGCAGTACTTC. Amino acids: CAITRREGLDGASYEQYF.

The V and J genes are TRBV11-2 and TRBJ2-1, with 14 positions matching TRBD2. CDR3 length: 14 amino acids. CDR1 and CDR2 (germline): SGHAT, FQNNGV. With 4 bases clipped from V and 8 bases from J, the junction kept 1 base outside the gene matches. In nucleotides, the CDR3 is TGTGCCAGCAGCTCGGGACTAGCGGGAGATGAGCAGTTCTTC. Translated, it gives CASSSGLAGDEQFF.

The chain links TRBV12-2 to TRBJ1-4. TRBV12-2 is noted as a pseudogene. The CDR3 length is 18 residues. Here the CDR3 reads CASRSLSRGGRTNEKLFF. CDR3 nucleotides: TGTGCAAGTCGCTCCCTAAGTCGGGGCGGGAGAACTAATGAAAAACTGTTTTTT.

The chain carries TRBV7-3 and TRBJ2-2, with a weak D call TRBD2 (5 bases). The germline gives CDR1 SGHTA, CDR2 FQGTGA. The V end lost 2 bases, the J end lost 3 bases, and 7 bases lay between the germline ends. This CDR3 has 14 residues. The CDR3 DNA follows: TGTGCCAGCAGCTTACCCGGGGACACCGGGGAGCTGTTTTTT. Translating gives CASSLPGDTGELFF.

The J gene is TRBJ1-2, the V gene TRBV30; 9 bases align to TRBD1. The germline V gene has CDR1 GTSNPN and CDR2 SVGIG (reference sequence). The junction had 10 bases not matched to a gene; V was cut back by 6 bases and J by 5 bases. This CDR3 is 14 amino acids long. The CDR3 spells CACILQGAWYGYTF. The CDR3 DNA is TGTGCCTGTATCTTACAGGGGGCGTGGTATGGCTACACCTTC.

This chain joins TRBV10-3 and TRBJ1-4; 7 nucleotides align to TRBD1. The CDR3 length is 14 residues. Germline-derived CDR1 and CDR2 are ENHRY and SYGVKD. With V trimmed by 2 bases and J by 7 bases, 4 bases remained unmatched. CDR3 amino acids: CAISENRGGEKLFF. CDR3 nucleotides: TGTGCCATCAGTGAGAACAGGGGAGGTGAAAAACTGTTTTTT.

This clone was counted a single time. CDR3 amino acids: CAISETNQANYGYTF. DNA for the CDR3: TGTGCCATCAGTGAGACAAATCAAGCTAACTATGGCTACACCTTC. The chain combines TRBV10-3 with TRBJ1-2; D is unclear. Germline V gene sequence: CDR1 ENHRY, CDR2 SYGVKD. The CDR3 totals 15 residues. The V and J ends lost 2 bases and 0 bases respectively, with 10 bases between them.

This chain links TRBV6-1 with TRBJ2-5; 7 bases agree with TRBD1. V shed 1 base, J shed 5 bases, and the junction held 4 bases outside the gene matches. This CDR3 spans 14 amino acids. Per germline, CDR1 MNHNS and CDR2 SASEGT. The CDR3 region has the DNA TGTGCCAGCAGTGAAGGACAGGGATGGGAGACCCAGTACTTC. Amino acid sequence: CASSEGQGWETQYF.

The chain links TRBV27 to TRBJ1-5, with D possibly being TRBD1 (5 bases). This CDR3 region has 15 residues. Trimming removed 4 bases from V and 5 bases from J, with 15 bases in between. Per the germline V gene, CDR1 is MNHEY and CDR2 is SMNVEV (reference sequence). CDR3 sequence: CASSSSTGGYQPQHF. CDR3 bases: TGTGCCAGCAGTTCCTCAACCGGGGGTTATCAGCCCCAGCATTTT.

This clone occurred once. V is TRBV23-1 and J is TRBJ1-5; tentative D call: TRBD1 (5 bases). TRBV23-1 is recorded as an ORF, its role being uncertain. Trimming shortened V by 8 bases and J by 1 base, and 24 bases separated the two germline ends. CDR3 length: 18 residues. The CDR3 region is CASGKCVCYRWSNQPQHF. The CDR3 DNA sequence: TGCGCCAGCGGAAAGTGCGTATGCTACAGGTGGAGCAATCAGCCCCAGCATTTT.

To note about this clone: At the DNA level, this CDR3 is encoded by other sequences in the same sample as well. The rearrangement links TRBV6-5 to TRBJ1-5; TRBD1 might be the D (5 bases). The CDR3 sequence is 14 residues long. Germline V lookup: CDR1 MNHEY, CDR2 SVGAGI. Trimming left V 3 bases short and J 4 bases short, with 10 bases between. Written as DNA, the CDR3 is TGTGCCAGCAGTTATGGGCAGGGAAATCAGCCCCAGCATTTT. Its protein product is CASSYGQGNQPQHF.

The chain has TRBV3-1 (or the pseudogene TRBV3-2) and TRBJ2-5; 15 bases are shared with TRBD2. The CDR3 length is 18 residues. V lost 1 base to trimming and J lost 2 bases; unmatched junction nucleotides: 5. Germline assignment: CDR1 LGHDT and CDR2 YNNKEL (reference sequence). CDR3 protein: CASSQGTSGGDSQETQYF. CDR3 nucleotide sequence: TGTGCCAGCAGCCAAGGGACTAGCGGGGGGGACTCACAAGAGACCCAGTACTTC.

The J gene is TRBJ2-3, the V gene TRBV4-3; 8 positions agree with TRBD2. V trimming: 0 bases; J trimming: 8 bases; junction bases outside the gene matches: 7. The CDR3 loop spans 15 amino acids. The germline V gene encodes CDR1 LGHNA and CDR2 YSLEER. The CDR3 loop is CASSQDTGGGGTQYF. CDR3 sequence (DNA): TGCGCCAGCAGCCAAGATACGGGGGGGGGAGGTACGCAGTATTTT.

This chain uses TRBV30 with TRBJ2-7, with 7 bases identical to TRBD2. Unmatched junction bases numbered 15, after V lost 3 bases and J lost 4 bases. Germline CDR1 is GTSNPN and CDR2 is SVGIG (reference sequence). This CDR3 is 16 amino acids long. CDR3 sequence reads: CAWSARLGGDYYEQYF. CDR3 nucleotides: TGTGCCTGGAGCGCGAGGCTTGGGGGGGACTATTACGAGCAGTACTTC.